This entry features one T cell receptor beta chain sequence. As handled by the study authors: Reference gene primer amplification gave nucleated cell count estimates. Profiled with immunoSEQ multiplex PCR; TCRdb holds only in-frame clones, not every one. From that table come the V and J calls and clone size; the DNA was used to work out D and trimming. This sample carries nearly 65,000 clones, about 86% of them seen once, and the ten largest clones take 10% to 15%. CDR1 and CDR2 (germline): LNHDA, SQIVND (reference sequence). This CDR3 has 16 amino acids. V was clipped by 0 bases and J by 1 base; unmatched bases: 6. The data stem from a study of blood T cell repertoires in COVID-19. Study context: Some COVID-19 samples were acute and others convalescent; all came from the United States, Italy and Spain. The cDNA or gDNA used as material had been derived from T cells, B-cell-depleted T cells, or PBMCs.

The sequenced sample was peripheral blood. V is TRBV19 and J is TRBJ2-7; 7 bases line up with TRBD1. This receptor was identified in a human donor in a cohort sampled during active COVID-19. CDR3 sequence reads: CASSIDGTVGSYEQYF. Written as DNA, the CDR3 is TGTGCCAGTAGTATAGACGGGACAGTTGGATCCTACGAGCAGTACTTC.